This T cell receptor beta chain appears in the sequencing data of a study of vaccination effects on CD4 cells after COVID-19. General study results and limits: In the study, convalescent patients were few, and early post-infection timepoints were absent. Vaccine- and infection-induced clones showed marked clonal contraction late following vaccination.

Germline loops: CDR1 MNHNS, CDR2 SASEGT. The length of the CDR3 is 14 residues. J lost 7 bases, V lost 2 bases, and 7 bases had no gene match. This clone was seen just once. Its antigen is currently unknown. Libraries were prepared by immunoSEQ multiplex PCR; TCRdb keeps only in-frame clonotypes and omits some of them. The sample shows around 30,000 clones, roughly 67% of them seen only once. ViraFEST assay sequencing came after antigen-specific CD4+ T cells were expanded with viral peptide pools. The culture ran for 10 days before CD4+ T cells were isolated. All study participants received two doses of BNT162b2 or mRNA-1273 vaccine. Every well got around 2 million PBMC, which were grown with 10 IU/ml IL-2 and 9 to 10 ug/ml peptides. Cultures received IL-2 medium that replaced half the medium on days 3 and 7.

This sequence joins TRBV6-1 and TRBJ1-2, with 7 positions matching TRBD1. The TCR comes from a human donor who received a COVID-19 vaccine. Sequenced material: CD4+ T cells from PBMCs cultured with SARS-CoV-2 spike peptides, taken after COVID-19 vaccination. The CDR3 DNA sequence: TGTGCCAGCAGTGAAAGATGGGGACAGCGTGGCTACACCTTC. Amino acid sequence: CASSERWGQRGYTF.